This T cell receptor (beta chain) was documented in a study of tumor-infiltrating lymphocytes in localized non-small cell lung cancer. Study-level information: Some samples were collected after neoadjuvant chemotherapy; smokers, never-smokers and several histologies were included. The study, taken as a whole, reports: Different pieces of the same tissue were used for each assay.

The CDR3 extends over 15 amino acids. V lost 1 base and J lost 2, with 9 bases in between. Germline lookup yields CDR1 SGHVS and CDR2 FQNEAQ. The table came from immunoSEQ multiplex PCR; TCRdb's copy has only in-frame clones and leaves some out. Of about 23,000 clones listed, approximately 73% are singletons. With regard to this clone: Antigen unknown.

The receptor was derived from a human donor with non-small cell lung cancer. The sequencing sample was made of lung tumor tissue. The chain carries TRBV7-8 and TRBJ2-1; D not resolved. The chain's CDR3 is CASSLGQRPYNEQFF. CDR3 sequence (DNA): TGTGCCAGCAGCTTAGGTCAGAGACCCTACAATGAGCAGTTCTTC.